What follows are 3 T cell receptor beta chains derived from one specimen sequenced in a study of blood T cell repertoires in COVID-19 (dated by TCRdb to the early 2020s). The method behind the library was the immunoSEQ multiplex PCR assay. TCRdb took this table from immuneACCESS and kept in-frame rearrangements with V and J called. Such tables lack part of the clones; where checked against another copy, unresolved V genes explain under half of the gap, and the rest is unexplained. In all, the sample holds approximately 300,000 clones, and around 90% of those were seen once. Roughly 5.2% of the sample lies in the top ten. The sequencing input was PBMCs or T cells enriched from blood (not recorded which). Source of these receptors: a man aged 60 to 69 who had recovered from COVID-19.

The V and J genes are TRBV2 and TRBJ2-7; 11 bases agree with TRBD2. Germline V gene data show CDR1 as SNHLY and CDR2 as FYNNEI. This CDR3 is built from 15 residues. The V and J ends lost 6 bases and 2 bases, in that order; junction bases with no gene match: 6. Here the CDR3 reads CASSIGTSGTYEQYF. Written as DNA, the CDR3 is TGTGCCAGCAGCATCGGGACTAGCGGAACCTACGAGCAGTACTTC.

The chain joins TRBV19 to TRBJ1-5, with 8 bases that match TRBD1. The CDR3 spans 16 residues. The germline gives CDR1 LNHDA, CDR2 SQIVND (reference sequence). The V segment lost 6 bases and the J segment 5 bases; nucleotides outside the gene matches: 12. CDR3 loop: CASSAGGTGIYQPQHF. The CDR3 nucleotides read TGTGCCAGTAGCGCCGGCGGGACAGGCATCTATCAGCCCCAGCATTTT.

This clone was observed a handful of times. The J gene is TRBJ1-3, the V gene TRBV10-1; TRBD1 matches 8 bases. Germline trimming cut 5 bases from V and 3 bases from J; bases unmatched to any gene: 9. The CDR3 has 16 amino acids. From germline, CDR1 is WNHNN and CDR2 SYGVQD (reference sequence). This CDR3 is CASSFHEDRDGNTIYF. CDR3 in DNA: TGCGCCAGCAGTTTCCACGAGGACAGGGATGGAAACACCATATATTTT.